Presented here are 4 T cell receptor beta chains from one specimen sequenced in a study of cytomegalovirus exposure and HLA in healthy donors. In the PCR, 60 Vbeta and 13 Jbeta primers were used. Profiling relied on immunoSEQ multiplex PCR, and the TCRdb table lists in-frame clones only, not all of them. The table shows 100,000 to 150,000 clones, with approximately 80% occurring only once. The sample consisted of PBMCs. These receptors all come from a young man in good health and CMV-seronegative.

The CDR3 reads CASSQRGSSYNEQFF. The CDR3 nucleotides read TGTGCCAGCAGCCAACGGGGAAGCTCCTACAATGAGCAGTTCTTC. The genes are TRBV11-3 and TRBJ2-1, with TRBD2 as a possible D gene (5 bases). The CDR3 sequence is 15 residues long. Looked up from germline, CDR1 is SGHNT and CDR2 is YENEEA. The V end lost 5 bases, the J end lost 0 bases, and 11 bases lay between the germline ends.

J is TRBJ2-7 and V is TRBV30; TRBD1 agrees at 9 bases. The CDR3 contains 15 residues. The germline V gene has CDR1 GTSNPN and CDR2 SVGIG (reference sequence). J was trimmed by 3 bases and V by 0 bases; bases with no gene match: 6. In nucleotides, the CDR3 is TGTGCCTGGAGTGTAGTTGGGACAGGGATCTACGAGCAGTACTTC. Translated, it gives CAWSVVGTGIYEQYF.

In this sample, this clone turned up a few times. CDR3 amino acids: CASSAIQGVGYGYTF. The CDR3, as DNA: TGTGCCAGCAGCGCCATACAGGGGGTTGGGTATGGCTACACCTTC. The V gene is TRBV9, the J gene TRBJ1-2, with TRBD1 matching over 8 bases. CDR3 length: 15 amino acids. Trimming removed 3 bases from V and 5 bases from J; junction bases left unmatched: 9. Germline V lookup: CDR1 SGDLS, CDR2 YYNGEE.

This chain's CDR3 is CASSLRRTGENTEAFF. In nucleotides, the CDR3 is TGTGCCAGCAGCTTACGGCGGACAGGGGAGAACACTGAAGCTTTCTTT. V and J are TRBV7-9 and TRBJ1-1; 9 bases are a match to TRBD1. Unmatched junction bases numbered 5, after V lost 2 bases and J lost 1 base. The germline V gene encodes CDR1 SEHNR and CDR2 FQNEAQ (reference sequence). The CDR3 totals 16 residues.